The rows below give T cell receptor beta chains drawn from one sample of a study of regulatory T cells in long-lasting Graves disease. TCRdb analysed the multiplex PCR reads with MiXCR anew, one entry per CDR3 protein. Of hundreds of thousands of distinct CDR3 sequences listed, about 16% are singletons. This sample also appeared in a second study, on T cells in Graves' hyperthyroidism and ophthalmopathy.

The sample consisted of peripheral blood mononuclear cells (PBMCs), taken at new diagnosis, from a patient treated with antithyroid drugs. The receptors derive from a woman aged 40-60 years with Graves disease. The CDR3 runs from the conserved cysteine through the conserved F or W. A D gene is named only where the DNA matches it firmly. Size is omitted from some rows. Given values are once, few, many or a class for expanded clones.

TRBJ1-6,-,TRBV19,-,TGTGCCAGTAGTATTTCAGGGATTGCCTATAATTCACCCCTCCACTTT,CASSISGIAYNSPLHF
TRBJ1-5,-,TRBV28,few,TGTGCCAGCAGTCCCTTCCCGGGTGCTGTTAAGCCCCAGCATTTT,CASSPFPGAVKPQHF
TRBJ2-3,-,TRBV7-9,many,TGTGCCAGCAGCCCCCCAGGGGTTTGGACAGATACGCAGTATTTT,CASSPPGVWTDTQYF
TRBJ1-1,TRBD1,TRBV3-1,many,TGTGCCAGCAGCCGACAAGTCGGGACAGTTCACATGAACACTGAAGCTTTCTTT,CASSRQVGTVHMNTEAFF
TRBJ2-7,TRBD2,TRBV20-1,few,TGCAGTGCATACGGGACTAGCGGGGGGGGTGGGTACGAGCAGTACTTC,CSAYGTSGGGGYEQYF
TRBJ1-1,-,TRBV3-1,-,TGTGCCAGCAGCCAAGAGGAAAAGGGGCGCTGGGACACTGAAGCTTTCTTT,CASSQEEKGRWDTEAFF
TRBJ1-2,-,TRBV11-1,many,TGTGCCAGCAGCTCAGAAGACTTCAGTGGCTACACCTTC,CASSSEDFSGYTF
TRBJ1-6,-,TRBV12-3/TRBV12-4,-,TGTGCCAGCAGTAAGACAGGCCATTCACCCCTCCACTTT,CASSKTGHSPLHF
TRBJ2-2,TRBD2,TRBV5-1,many,TGTGCCAGCAGCGGGGGAAACACCGGGGAGCTGTTTTTT,CASSGGNTGELFF
TRBJ1-2,-,TRBV19,-,TGTGCCAGTAGTATTGGCTCAGGGGATTATGGCTACACCTTC,CASSIGSGDYGYTF
TRBJ2-5,-,TRBV19,-,TGTGCCAGTAGTATCGGACAGTTACAGACCCAGTACTTC,CASSIGQLQTQYF
TRBJ2-7,-,TRBV18,few,TGTGCCAGCTCACCGGGTGTTGGGCGGGACCGACGGTACGAGCAGTACTTC,CASSPGVGRDRRYEQYF
TRBJ2-5,-,TRBV11-2,-,TGTGCCAGCAGCTTAGTTGGGGGGCACCAGACCCAGTACTTC,CASSLVGGHQTQYF
TRBJ1-1,-,TRBV6-1,many,TGTGCCAGCAGAATAGAGGCGAACACTGAAGCTTTCTTT,CASRIEANTEAFF
TRBJ2-5,TRBD2,TRBV18,many,TGTGCCAGCTCACCGGGGAGGGGAACGAAGACCCAGTACTTC,CASSPGRGTKTQYF